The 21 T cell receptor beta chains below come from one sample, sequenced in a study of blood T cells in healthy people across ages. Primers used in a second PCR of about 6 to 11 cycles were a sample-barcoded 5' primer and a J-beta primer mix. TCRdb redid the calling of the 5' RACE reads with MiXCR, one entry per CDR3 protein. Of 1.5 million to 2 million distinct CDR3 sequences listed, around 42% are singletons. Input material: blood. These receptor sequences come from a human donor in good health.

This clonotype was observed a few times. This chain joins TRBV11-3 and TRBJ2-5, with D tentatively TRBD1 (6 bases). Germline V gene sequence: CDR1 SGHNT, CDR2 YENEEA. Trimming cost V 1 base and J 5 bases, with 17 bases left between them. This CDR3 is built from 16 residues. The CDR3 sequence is CASSLGAQTGQETQYF. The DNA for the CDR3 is TGTGCCAGCAGCTTAGGGGCCCAAACAGGGCAGGAGACCCAGTACTTC. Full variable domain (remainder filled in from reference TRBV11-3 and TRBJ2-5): EAGVVQSPRYKIIEKKQPVAFWCNPISGHNTLYWYLQNLGQGPELLIRYENEEAVDDSQLPKDRFSAERLKGVDSTLKIQPAELGDSAVYLCASSLGAQTGQETQYFGPGTRLLVL.

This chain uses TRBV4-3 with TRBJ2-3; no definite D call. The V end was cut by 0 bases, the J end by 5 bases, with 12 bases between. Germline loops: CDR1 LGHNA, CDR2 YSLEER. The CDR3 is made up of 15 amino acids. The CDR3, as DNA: TGCGCCAGCAGCCAAGAATGGCCTACACTAGATACGCAGTATTTT. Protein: CASSQEWPTLDTQYF.

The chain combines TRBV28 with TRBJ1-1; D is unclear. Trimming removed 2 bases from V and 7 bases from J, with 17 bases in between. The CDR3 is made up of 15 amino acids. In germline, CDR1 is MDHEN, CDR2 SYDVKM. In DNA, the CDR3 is TGTGCCAGCAGTTTAGGTCATAAAAAGGGAGATGAAGCTTTCTTT. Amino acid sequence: CASSLGHKKGDEAFF. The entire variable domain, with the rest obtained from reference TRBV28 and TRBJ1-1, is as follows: DVKVTQSSRYLVKRTGEKVFLECVQDMDHENMFWYRQDPGLGLRLIYFSYDVKMKEKGDIPEGYSVSREKKERFSLILESASTNQTSMYLCASSLGHKKGDEAFFGQGTRLTVV.

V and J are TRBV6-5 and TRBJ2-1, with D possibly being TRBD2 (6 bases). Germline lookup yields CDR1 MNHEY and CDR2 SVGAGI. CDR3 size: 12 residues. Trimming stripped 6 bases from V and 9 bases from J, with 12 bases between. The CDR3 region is CASSRLGSEQFF. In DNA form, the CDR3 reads TGTGCCAGCAGCCGACTAGGTAGTGAGCAGTTCTTC.

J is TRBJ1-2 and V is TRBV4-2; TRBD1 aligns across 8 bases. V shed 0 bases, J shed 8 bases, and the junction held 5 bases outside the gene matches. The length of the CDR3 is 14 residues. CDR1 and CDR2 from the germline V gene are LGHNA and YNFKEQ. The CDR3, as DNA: TGTGCCAGCAGCCAAGAGGACAGGGTCACAGGCTACACCTTC. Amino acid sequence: CASSQEDRVTGYTF.

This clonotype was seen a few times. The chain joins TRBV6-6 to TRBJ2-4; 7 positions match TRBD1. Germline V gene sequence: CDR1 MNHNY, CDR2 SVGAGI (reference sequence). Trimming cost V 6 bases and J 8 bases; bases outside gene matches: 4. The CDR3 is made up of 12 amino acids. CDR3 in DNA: TGTGCCAGCAGAGGGGGCTGGGACATTCAGTACTTC. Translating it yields CASRGGWDIQYF.

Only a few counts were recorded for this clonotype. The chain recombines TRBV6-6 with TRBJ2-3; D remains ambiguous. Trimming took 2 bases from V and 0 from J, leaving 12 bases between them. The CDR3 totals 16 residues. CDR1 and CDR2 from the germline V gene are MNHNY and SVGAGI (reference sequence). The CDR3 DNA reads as TGTGCCAGCAGTTACGCCATTCAGGAGAGCACAGATACGCAGTATTTT. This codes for CASSYAIQESTDTQYF.

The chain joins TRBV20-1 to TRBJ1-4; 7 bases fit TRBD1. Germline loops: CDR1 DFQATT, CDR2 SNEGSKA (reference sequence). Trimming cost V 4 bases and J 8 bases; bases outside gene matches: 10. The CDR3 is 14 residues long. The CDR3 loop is CSAKLQGFAEKLFF. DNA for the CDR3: TGCAGTGCTAAACTACAGGGGTTTGCCGAAAAACTGTTTTTT.

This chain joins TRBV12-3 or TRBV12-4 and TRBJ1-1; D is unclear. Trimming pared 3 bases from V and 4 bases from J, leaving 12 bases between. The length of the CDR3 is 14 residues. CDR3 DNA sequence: TGTGCCAGCAGTTTTCTATTGTCCGGCACTGAAGCTTTCTTT. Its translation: CASSFLLSGTEAFF.

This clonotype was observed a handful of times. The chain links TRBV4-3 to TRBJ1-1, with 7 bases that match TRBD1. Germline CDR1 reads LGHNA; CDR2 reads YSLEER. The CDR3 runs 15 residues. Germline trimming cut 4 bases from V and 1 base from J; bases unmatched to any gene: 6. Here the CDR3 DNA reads TGCGCCAGCAGCCTTAGGGACAGCGAGAACACTGAAGCTTTCTTT. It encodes CASSLRDSENTEAFF.

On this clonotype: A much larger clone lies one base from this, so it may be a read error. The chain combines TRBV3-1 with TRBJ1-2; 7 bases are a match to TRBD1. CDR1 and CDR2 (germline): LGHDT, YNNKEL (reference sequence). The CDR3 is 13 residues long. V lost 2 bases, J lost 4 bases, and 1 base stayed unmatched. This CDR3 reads CASSQRDSYGYTF. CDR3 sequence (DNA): TGTGCCAGCAGCCAACGGGACAGCTATGGCTACACCTTC.

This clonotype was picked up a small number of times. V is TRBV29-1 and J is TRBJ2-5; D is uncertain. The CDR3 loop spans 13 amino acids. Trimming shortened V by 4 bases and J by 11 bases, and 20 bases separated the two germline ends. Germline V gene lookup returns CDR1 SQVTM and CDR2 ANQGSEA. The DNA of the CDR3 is TGCAGCGTTGCCCAGACCCGAAGGGCCGGGCAGTACTTC. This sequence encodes CSVAQTRRAGQYF.

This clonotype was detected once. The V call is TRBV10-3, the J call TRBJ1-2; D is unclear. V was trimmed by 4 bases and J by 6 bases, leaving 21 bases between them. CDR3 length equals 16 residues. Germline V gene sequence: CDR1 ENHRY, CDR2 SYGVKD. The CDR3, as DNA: TGTGCCATCAGTGGGTCGAGCATCCAGGAAGGTAATGGCTACACCTTC. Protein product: CAISGSSIQEGNGYTF.

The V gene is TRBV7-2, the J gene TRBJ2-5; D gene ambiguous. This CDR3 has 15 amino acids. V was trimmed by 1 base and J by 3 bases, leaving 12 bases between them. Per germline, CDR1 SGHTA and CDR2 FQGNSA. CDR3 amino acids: CASSLGNGLEETQYF. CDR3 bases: TGTGCCAGCAGCTTAGGTAACGGGCTAGAAGAGACCCAGTACTTC.

The CDR3 nucleotides read TGCAGCGTGGAGGGCTTCACCAGCAGGGAGACCCAGTACTTC. Its protein product is CSVEGFTSRETQYF. V and J are TRBV29-1 and TRBJ2-7, with a possible D match to TRBD2 (6 bases). The J call may be incorrect, as the DNA end agrees better with TRBJ2-5. CDR1 and CDR2 from the germline V gene are SQVTM and ANQGSEA. This CDR3 comprises 14 residues.

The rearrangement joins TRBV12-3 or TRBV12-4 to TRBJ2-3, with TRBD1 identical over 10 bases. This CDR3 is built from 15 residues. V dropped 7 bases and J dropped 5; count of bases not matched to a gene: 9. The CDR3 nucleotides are TGTGCCAGCACCCCCGGGACAGGGGTAGGAGATACGCAGTATTTT. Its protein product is CASTPGTGVGDTQYF.

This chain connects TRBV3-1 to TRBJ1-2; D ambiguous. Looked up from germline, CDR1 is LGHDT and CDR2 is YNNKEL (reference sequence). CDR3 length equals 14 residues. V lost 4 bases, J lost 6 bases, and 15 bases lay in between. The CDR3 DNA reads TGTGCCAGCAGCCCACGAGGCAGGTTAGATGGCTACACCTTC. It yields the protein CASSPRGRLDGYTF.

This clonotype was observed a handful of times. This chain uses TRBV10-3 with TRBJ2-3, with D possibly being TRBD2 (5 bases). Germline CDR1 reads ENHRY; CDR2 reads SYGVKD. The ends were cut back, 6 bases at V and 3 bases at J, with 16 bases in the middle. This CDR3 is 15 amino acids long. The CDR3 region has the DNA TGTGCCATCAGCTGGGGAGTGAGGGTTACAGATACGCAGTATTTT. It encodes CAISWGVRVTDTQYF.

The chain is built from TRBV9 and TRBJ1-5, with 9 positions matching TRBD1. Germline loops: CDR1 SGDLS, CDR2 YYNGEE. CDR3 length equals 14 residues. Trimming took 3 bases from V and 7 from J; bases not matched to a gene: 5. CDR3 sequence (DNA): TGTGCCAGCAGCGACAGGGGGCAAGGACAGCCCCAGCATTTT. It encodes CASSDRGQGQPQHF.

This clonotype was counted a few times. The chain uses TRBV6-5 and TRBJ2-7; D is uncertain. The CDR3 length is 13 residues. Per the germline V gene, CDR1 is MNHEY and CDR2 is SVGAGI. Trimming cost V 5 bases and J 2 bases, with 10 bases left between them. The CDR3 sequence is CASSRPGTYEQYF. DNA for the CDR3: TGTGCCAGCAGTCGCCCTGGAACCTACGAGCAGTACTTC.

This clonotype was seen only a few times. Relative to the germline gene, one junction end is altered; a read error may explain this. The CDR3 reads CGVDVETTSTDTQYF. Here the CDR3 DNA reads TGCGGCGTTGACGTAGAAACCACTAGCACAGATACGCAGTATTTT. The rearrangement links TRBV29-1 to TRBJ2-3; no reliable D call. CDR3 size: 15 residues. Germline V gene sequence: CDR1 SQVTM, CDR2 ANQGSEA.